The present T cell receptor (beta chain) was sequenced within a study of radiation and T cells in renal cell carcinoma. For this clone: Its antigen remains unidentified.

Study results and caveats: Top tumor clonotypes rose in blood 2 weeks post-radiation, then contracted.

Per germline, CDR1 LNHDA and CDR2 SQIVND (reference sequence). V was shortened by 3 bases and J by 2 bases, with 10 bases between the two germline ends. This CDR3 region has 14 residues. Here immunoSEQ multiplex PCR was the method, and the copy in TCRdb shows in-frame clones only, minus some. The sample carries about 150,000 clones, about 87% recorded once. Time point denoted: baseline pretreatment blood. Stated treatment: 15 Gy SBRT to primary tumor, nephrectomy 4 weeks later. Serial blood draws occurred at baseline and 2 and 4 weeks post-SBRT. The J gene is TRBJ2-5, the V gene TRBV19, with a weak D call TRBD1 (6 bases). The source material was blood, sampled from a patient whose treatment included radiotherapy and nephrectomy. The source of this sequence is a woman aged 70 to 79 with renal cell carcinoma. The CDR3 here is CASSITGIQETQYF. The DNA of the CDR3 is TGTGCCAGTAGTATCACAGGGATACAAGAGACCCAGTACTTC. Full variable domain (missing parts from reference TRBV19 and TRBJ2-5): DGGITQSPKYLFRKEGQNVTLSCEQNLNHDAMYWYRQDPGQGLRLIYYSQIVNDFQKGDIAEGYSVSREKKESFPLTVTSAQKNPTAFYLCASSITGIQETQYFGPGTRLLVL.